A single sample gave rise to the 15 T cell receptor beta chains below, sequenced in a study of blood T cell repertoires in COVID-19. Sequencing used immunoSEQ multiplex PCR; TCRdb keeps in-frame clones, though not all of them. The table includes about 400,000 clones, approximately 91% detected once. What was sequenced was PBMCs or T cells enriched from blood (not recorded which). The receptors were sampled from a woman between 40 and 50 years old with acute COVID-19.

The chain uses TRBV5-4 and TRBJ2-3; TRBD2 agrees at 10 bases. V trimming: 4 bases; J trimming: 3 bases; junction bases outside the gene matches: 8. CDR1 is SGHNT, CDR2 YYREEE, per germline (reference sequence). The CDR3 loop spans 16 amino acids. This CDR3 is CASSPEGSGGTDTQYF. CDR3 DNA sequence: TGTGCCAGCAGCCCGGAGGGTAGCGGGGGGACAGATACGCAGTATTTT. Full variable domain (rest looked up from reference TRBV5-4 and TRBJ2-3): ETGVTQSPTHLIKTRGQQVTLRCSSQSGHNTVSWYQQALGQGPQFIFQYYREEENGRGNFPPRFSGLQFPNYSSELNVNALELDDSALYLCASSPEGSGGTDTQYFGPGTRLTVL.

The chain employs TRBV15 and TRBJ1-6, with D possibly being TRBD1 (5 bases). CDR3 length: 15 residues. The ends were cut back, 0 bases at V and 9 bases at J, with 12 bases in the middle. In germline, CDR1 is LNHNV, CDR2 YYDKDF (reference sequence). CDR3 DNA sequence: TGTGCCACCAGCAGAGATTGGACAAAGGGTTCACCCCTCCACTTT. Translated, it gives CATSRDWTKGSPLHF.

The V gene is TRBV30, the J gene TRBJ1-2; D is unclear. This CDR3 has 12 amino acids. From germline, CDR1 is GTSNPN and CDR2 SVGIG (reference sequence). Deletions cut 4 bases from V and 7 bases from J, with 13 bases between. This chain's CDR3 is CAWTKTVGGYTF. CDR3 in DNA: TGTGCCTGGACAAAAACAGTCGGTGGCTACACCTTC.

This chain joins TRBV19 and TRBJ1-2; possibly TRBD1 for D (5 bases). The germline CDR1 and CDR2 sequences are LNHDA and SQIVND (reference sequence). CDR3 length equals 15 residues. V lost 4 bases and J 1 base, leaving 13 bases between the germline ends. The CDR3 region has the DNA TGTGCCAGTAGTAGGGAGGGGAAAGGTAACTATGGCTACACCTTC. Protein sequence: CASSREGKGNYGYTF.

Worth noting for this clone: The sample carries other DNA sequences with the same CDR3. The rearrangement links TRBV5-1 to TRBJ1-5; D is unresolved. Germline loops: CDR1 SGHRS, CDR2 YFSETQ. The V gene lost 4 bases and the J gene lost 4 bases, with 9 bases spanning the gap. The CDR3 is 13 residues long. Written as DNA, the CDR3 is TGCGCCAGCAGCCTGACGGGTAATCAGCCCCAGCATTTT. Residues: CASSLTGNQPQHF.

The CDR3 sequence: CASSSRGTSSSNAQYF. The CDR3 DNA sequence: TGTGCCAGCTCTTCACGGGGGACTAGCTCCTCCAACGCCCAGTACTTC. The chain combines TRBV18 with TRBJ2-5; TRBD2 matches at 9 bases. The CDR3 spans 16 residues. V shed 6 bases, J shed 9 bases, and the junction held 17 bases outside the gene matches. CDR1 KGHSH and CDR2 LQKENI come from the germline V gene.

The rearrangement joins TRBV19 to TRBJ1-4; 11 bases map to TRBD1. The CDR3 has 14 amino acids. Germline V gene data show CDR1 as LNHDA and CDR2 as SQIVND (reference sequence). Trimming cost V 5 bases and J 8 bases; bases outside gene matches: 4. The CDR3 DNA reads TGTGCCAGTAGTCCGGGACAGGGGGGCGAAAAACTGTTTTTT. Translation: CASSPGQGGEKLFF.

The gene calls are TRBV29-1 and TRBJ1-1; a weak D match, TRBD1 (6 bases). The CDR3 totals 13 residues. Germline CDR1 SQVTM, CDR2 ANQGSEA. V lost 5 bases and J 1 base, leaving 11 bases between the germline ends. In DNA, the CDR3 is TGCAGCGTTACAGGGTCTCGGAACACTGAAGCTTTCTTT. Translation gives CSVTGSRNTEAFF.

J is TRBJ1-6 and V is TRBV4-1; D is possibly TRBD1 (5 bases). V lost 1 base, J lost 3 bases, and 16 bases lay in between. In germline, CDR1 is MGHRA, CDR2 YSYEKL. The CDR3 totals 18 residues. The CDR3 protein is CASSQVGDSWLYNSPLHF. The CDR3 nucleotides are TGCGCCAGCAGCCAAGTGGGGGACTCCTGGCTCTATAATTCACCCCTCCACTTT.

V is TRBV2 and J is TRBJ1-2; D call uncertain. The CDR3 sequence is 13 residues long. Deletions cut 8 bases from V and 8 bases from J, with 18 bases between. CDR1 and CDR2 from the germline V gene are SNHLY and FYNNEI. The CDR3 is CASRIPGSKGYTF. CDR3 bases: TGTGCCAGCCGGATACCAGGATCGAAAGGCTACACCTTC.

V and J are TRBV6-5 and TRBJ1-1; 7 bases align to TRBD1. Germline V gene sequence: CDR1 MNHEY, CDR2 SVGAGI. The CDR3 length is 14 residues. V was pared by 3 bases and J by 3 bases, with 4 bases of the junction left unmatched. The CDR3 reads CASSYAQGDTEAFF. CDR3 nucleotides: TGTGCCAGCAGTTATGCCCAGGGGGACACTGAAGCTTTCTTT.

The chain employs TRBV4-2 and TRBJ2-7; 10 bases align to TRBD1. V lost 3 bases to trimming and J lost 3 bases; unmatched junction nucleotides: 5. Germline V CDR1 and CDR2: LGHNA, YNFKEQ. This CDR3 is 15 amino acids long. The CDR3 loop is CASSQLDRGDYEQYF. The CDR3, as DNA: TGTGCCAGCAGCCAGCTGGACAGGGGGGACTACGAGCAGTACTTC.

The genes are TRBV18 and TRBJ1-1; 7 bases match TRBD1. CDR1 KGHSH and CDR2 LQKENI come from the germline V gene. The V gene end was trimmed by 6 bases and the J gene end by 7 bases; junction bases not matched to a gene: 8. CDR3 length equals 13 residues. In DNA, the CDR3 is TGTGCCAGCTCCCCTCAGGGGGTTGTTGAAGCTTTCTTT. Protein sequence: CASSPQGVVEAFF.

The V gene is TRBV6-5, the J gene TRBJ1-5; 8 nucleotides agree with TRBD1. CDR1 is MNHEY, CDR2 SVGAGI, per germline. The V and J ends lost 7 bases and 2 bases, in that order; junction bases with no gene match: 7. The CDR3 consists of 15 residues. CDR3 nucleotides: TGTGCCAGCACCCAGGACAGGGCGGGCAATCAGCCCCAGCATTTT. This codes for CASTQDRAGNQPQHF.

CDR3 in DNA: TGTGCCAGCAGTTCTGACATCTACACTGAAGCTTTCTTT. It encodes CASSSDIYTEAFF. This chain joins TRBV27 and TRBJ1-1; no clear D gene. The V end lost 4 bases, the J end lost 3 bases, and 9 bases lay between the germline ends. The V gene's germline CDR1 is MNHEY and CDR2 SMNVEV (reference sequence). The CDR3 has 13 amino acids.